Listed here are 16 T cell receptor beta chains from one sample, sequenced in a study of shared clonotypes between healthy human individuals. Sequenced by immunoSEQ multiplex PCR; TCRdb stores in-frame clones only, minus some. The sample has about 1.1 million clones, around 77% seen once; the top ten hold 0.7% to 0.95%. Sample: memory CD4+ T cells from PBMCs. Subset in this sample: CD45RA-negative fraction. The receptors come from a man younger than 35 in good health. Some clones in this sample may be carry-over from other donors' samples.

DNA for the CDR3: TGCGCCAGCGGACCCCCGTTAGCTCCCCACGAGCAGTACTTC. It is translated as CASGPPLAPHEQYF. The rearrangement links TRBV5-1 to TRBJ2-7, with no clear D. The CDR3 length is 14 residues. Germline V CDR1 and CDR2: SGHRS, YFSETQ. V gave up 7 bases and J gave up 5 bases, with 19 bases separating them.

This chain links TRBV5-1 with TRBJ1-3; possible D gene TRBD1, 6 bases. Trimming pared 1 base from V and 4 bases from J, leaving 12 bases between. This CDR3 region has 15 residues. Germline lookup yields CDR1 SGHRS and CDR2 YFSETQ. CDR3 nucleotide sequence: TGCGCCAGCAGCTTGACAGGGTCACAAGGAAACACCATATATTTT. Translation: CASSLTGSQGNTIYF.

V gene TRBV27 combines with J gene TRBJ2-7; 10 bases line up with TRBD1. Germline assignment: CDR1 MNHEY and CDR2 SMNVEV (reference sequence). The CDR3 length is 20 residues. The trim removed 3 bases at V and 5 bases at J, leaving 22 bases unmatched. The CDR3 sequence is CASSFPARRTGGLVGNEQYF. The CDR3 DNA reads TGTGCCAGCAGTTTCCCCGCCCGGAGGACAGGGGGGCTTGTTGGAAACGAGCAGTACTTC.

In its sample, this clone was seen once. The chain is built from TRBV7-9 and TRBJ2-2; no clear D gene. V lost 6 bases and J lost 6, with 11 bases in between. Germline V gene data show CDR1 as SEHNR and CDR2 as FQNEAQ (reference sequence). CDR3 length equals 13 residues. The DNA for the CDR3 is TGTGCCAGCAGACCAGAAAAGCCCGGGGAGCTGTTTTTT. Its protein is CASRPEKPGELFF.

CDR3 residues: CASSVLFGDTIYF. In nucleotides, the CDR3 is TGTGCCAGCAGTGTTCTTTTCGGGGACACCATATATTTT. The rearrangement uses TRBV25-1 and TRBJ1-3; D not certain. The CDR3 consists of 13 residues. V lost 4 bases and J lost 8, with 12 bases in between. Germline V CDR1 and CDR2: MGHDK, SYGVNS.

The chain combines TRBV7-2 with TRBJ2-3; TRBD2 matches 7 bases. V lost 3 bases and J lost 0; bases outside the gene matches: 9. CDR1 is SGHTA, CDR2 FQGNSA, per germline. This CDR3 region has 17 residues. The CDR3 DNA sequence: TGTGCCAGCAGCTTTCGCGGAGGCGGGGGAAGCACAGATACGCAGTATTTT. It yields the protein CASSFRGGGGSTDTQYF.

The rearrangement uses TRBV6-1 and TRBJ2-7; 8 bases agree with TRBD1. This CDR3 comprises 15 residues. CDR1 and CDR2 from the germline V gene are MNHNS and SASEGT. With 2 bases clipped from V and 4 bases from J, the junction kept 7 bases outside the gene matches. CDR3 protein: CASSETTGVVYEQYF. The CDR3 nucleotides are TGTGCCAGCAGTGAAACGACAGGGGTGGTTTACGAGCAGTACTTC.

This clone was seen a single time. CDR3 sequence: CASRYYQGSYGYTF. In DNA, the CDR3 is TGTGCCAGCAGGTATTATCAGGGGTCCTATGGCTACACCTTC. The chain employs TRBV28 and TRBJ1-2; a possible D gene is TRBD1 (6 bases). V lost 6 bases to trimming and J lost 4 bases, with 15 bases between them. The CDR3 is made up of 14 amino acids. Germline lookup yields CDR1 MDHEN and CDR2 SYDVKM.

This clone was picked up a small number of times. This chain links TRBV27 with TRBJ1-1; weak D call: TRBD1 (6 bases). The CDR3 sequence is 15 residues long. V lost 6 bases to trimming and J lost 0 bases, with 14 bases between them. CDR1 and CDR2 from the germline V gene are MNHEY and SMNVEV (reference sequence). The CDR3 bases are TGTGCCAGCAGCGTTGCGGGGACACTGAACACTGAAGCTTTCTTT. This sequence encodes CASSVAGTLNTEAFF.

This clone was detected only a few times. This chain connects TRBV4-1 to TRBJ1-4; D uncertain. V lost 1 base to trimming and J lost 4 bases, with 22 bases between them. CDR1 MGHRA and CDR2 YSYEKL come from the germline V gene. The CDR3 spans 19 residues. The CDR3 coding sequence is TGCGCCAGCAGCCAAGCCGGCGGGTCGGGTTGGCAGATTAATGAAAAACTGTTTTTT. Translated, it gives CASSQAGGSGWQINEKLFF.

This CDR3 reads CSVRTSQGQPQHF. CDR3 nucleotides: TGCAGCGTTAGGACTTCTCAGGGGCAGCCCCAGCATTTT. J is TRBJ1-5 and V is TRBV29-1; a possible D gene is TRBD1 (6 bases). Germline V gene sequence: CDR1 SQVTM, CDR2 ANQGSEA. CDR3 length: 13 residues. Trimming left V 5 bases short and J 7 bases short, with 15 bases between.

The chain carries TRBV7-8 and TRBJ2-7, with D possibly matching TRBD2 (6 bases). Between the trimmed V and J ends, which lost 0 bases and 3 bases, there was a span of 9 bases. Germline CDR1 is SGHVS and CDR2 is FQNEAQ. The CDR3 totals 14 residues. This CDR3 is CASSLAGGLYEQYF. As DNA, the CDR3 is TGTGCCAGCAGCTTAGCGGGAGGCCTCTACGAGCAGTACTTC.

The table lists this clone with a few counts. This chain links TRBV19 with TRBJ2-4; D possibly corresponds to TRBD2 (5 bases). V shed 6 bases and J shed 15 bases, with 15 bases lying between them. CDR3 length: 11 residues. Germline V CDR1 and CDR2: LNHDA, SQIVND (reference sequence). The CDR3, as DNA: TGTGCCAGTAGATCCGGGGAGAGGAGGTACTTC. Protein sequence: CASRSGERRYF.

A remark on this clone: The sample contains more than one DNA sequence encoding this CDR3. V usage is TRBV28 and J usage is TRBJ1-2; D is ambiguous. The CDR3 has 12 amino acids. The V and J ends lost 2 bases and 5 bases respectively, with 6 bases between them. Germline CDR1 and CDR2: MDHEN and SYDVKM. This chain's CDR3 is CASSLTAYGYTF. The CDR3 DNA reads TGTGCCAGCAGTTTAACGGCTTATGGCTACACCTTC.

This clone was found a few times. The chain is built from TRBV4-1 and TRBJ1-4, with D possibly being TRBD1 (6 bases). Germline CDR1 is MGHRA and CDR2 is YSYEKL. CDR3 length: 16 residues. The germline V and J ends were trimmed by 7 bases and 14 bases, with 29 bases remaining between them. The CDR3 bases are TGCGCCAGCAACCCCGATCCGGGACAAATGGCTCCAATTCTGTTTTTT. It specifies CASNPDPGQMAPILFF.

This clone was found once. The CDR3 DNA is TGTGCCAGCAGCCCATCATATAACACAGATACGCAGTATTTT. It translates to CASSPSYNTDTQYF. V is TRBV7-6 and J is TRBJ2-3, with no clear D. Germline loops: CDR1 SGHVS, CDR2 FNYEAQ. Trimming cost V 5 bases and J 2 bases, with 11 bases left between them. CDR3 length: 14 amino acids. The full variable domain, in which reference TRBV7-6 and TRBJ2-3 provide the parts outside the CDR3, is GAGVSQSPRYKVTKRGQDVALRCDPISGHVSLYWYRQALGQGPEFLTYFNYEAQQDKSGLPNDRFSAERPEGSISTLTIQRTEQRDSAMYRCASSPSYNTDTQYFGPGTRLTVL.